This T cell receptor beta chain emerged from a study of blood T cell repertoires in COVID-19. Study as a whole: Samples of COVID-19 (acute and convalescent) were obtained from the United States, Italy and Spain. The cDNA or gDNA used as material had been derived from T cells, B-cell-depleted T cells, or PBMCs.

CDR3 length: 15 amino acids. Germline CDR1 SGHNT, CDR2 YYREEE (reference sequence). Trimming took 1 base from V and 6 from J, leaving 15 bases between them. Per the original data handling: Estimated nucleated cell counts came from reference gene primer amplification. Measured with immunoSEQ multiplex PCR; TCRdb has only the in-frame clones, and not every one. V, J and clone size are those of that table, while D and trimming were read from the DNA. The sample includes under 350,000 clones, 65% to 90% of them seen just once. This TCR was sampled from a human donor in a cohort sampled during active COVID-19. The specimen was peripheral blood. V gene TRBV5-4 combines with J gene TRBJ2-3, with D possibly matching TRBD1 (6 bases). The CDR3 region has the DNA TGTGCCAGCAGCTTGAGGCAGGGGAAGTTGGATACGCAGTATTTT. Its translation: CASSLRQGKLDTQYF. Supplemented by reference TRBV5-4 and TRBJ2-3, the full variable domain reads ETGVTQSPTHLIKTRGQQVTLRCSSQSGHNTVSWYQQALGQGPQFIFQYYREEENGRGNFPPRFSGLQFPNYSSELNVNALELDDSALYLCASSLRQGKLDTQYFGPGTRLTVL.